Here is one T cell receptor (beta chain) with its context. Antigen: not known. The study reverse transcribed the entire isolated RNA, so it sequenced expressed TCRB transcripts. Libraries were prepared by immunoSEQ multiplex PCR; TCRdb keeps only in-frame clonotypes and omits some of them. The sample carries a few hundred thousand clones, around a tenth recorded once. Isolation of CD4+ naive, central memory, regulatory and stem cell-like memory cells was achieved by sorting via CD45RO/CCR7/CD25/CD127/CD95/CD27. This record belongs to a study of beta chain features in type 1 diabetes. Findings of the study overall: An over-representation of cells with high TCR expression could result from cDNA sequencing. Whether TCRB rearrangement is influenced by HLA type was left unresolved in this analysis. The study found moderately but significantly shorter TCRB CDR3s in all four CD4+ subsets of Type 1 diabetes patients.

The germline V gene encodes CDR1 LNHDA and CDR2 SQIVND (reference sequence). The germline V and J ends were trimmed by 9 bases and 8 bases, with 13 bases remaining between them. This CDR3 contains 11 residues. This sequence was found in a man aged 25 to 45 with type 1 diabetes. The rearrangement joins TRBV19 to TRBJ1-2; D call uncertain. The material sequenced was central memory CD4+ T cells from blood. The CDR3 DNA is TGTGCCAGCCGAATCGGCGAGGGCTACACCTTC. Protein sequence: CASRIGEGYTF.